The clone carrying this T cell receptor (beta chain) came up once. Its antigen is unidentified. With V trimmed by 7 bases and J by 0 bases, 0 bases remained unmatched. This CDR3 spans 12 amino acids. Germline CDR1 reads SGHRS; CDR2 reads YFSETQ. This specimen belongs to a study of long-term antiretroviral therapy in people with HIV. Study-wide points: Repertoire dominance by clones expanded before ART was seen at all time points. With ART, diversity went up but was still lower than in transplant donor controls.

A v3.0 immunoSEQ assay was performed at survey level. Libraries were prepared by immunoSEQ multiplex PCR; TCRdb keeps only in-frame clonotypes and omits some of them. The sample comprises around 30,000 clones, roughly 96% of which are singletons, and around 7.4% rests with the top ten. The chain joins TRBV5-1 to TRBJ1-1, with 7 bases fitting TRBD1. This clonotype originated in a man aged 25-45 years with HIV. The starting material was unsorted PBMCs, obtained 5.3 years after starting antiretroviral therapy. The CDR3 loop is CASGQVNTEAFF. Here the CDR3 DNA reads TGCGCCAGCGGACAGGTGAACACTGAAGCTTTCTTT.